This TCR beta chain was recovered during a study of T cell changes during pregnancy in multiple sclerosis. Germline lookup yields CDR1 SGHVS and CDR2 FQNEAQ. Trimming took 7 bases from V and 8 from J; bases not matched to a gene: 10. The CDR3 is 14 amino acids. Some clones are missing from TCRdb's copy, which holds only in-frame ones; the method was immunoSEQ multiplex PCR. The sample records about 32,000 clones, 89% being singletons. This specimen was CD8+ T cells from peripheral blood mononuclear cells, taken in the second trimester of pregnancy. The chain couples TRBV7-8 to TRBJ2-1; 8 bases agree with TRBD2. The sequence was obtained from a female donor with multiple sclerosis, enrolled in a pregnancy study. CDR3 DNA sequence: TGTGCCAGCACAGGCCGGACTAGCTCCCATGAGCAGTTCTTC. It yields the protein CASTGRTSSHEQFF. The variable domain in full, completed from reference TRBV7-8 and TRBJ2-1, reads GAGVSQSPRYKVAKRGQDVALRCDPISGHVSLFWYQQALGQGPEFLTYFQNEAQLDKSGLPSDRFFAERPEGSVSTLKIQRTQQEDSAVYLCASTGRTSSHEQFFGPGTRLTVL.